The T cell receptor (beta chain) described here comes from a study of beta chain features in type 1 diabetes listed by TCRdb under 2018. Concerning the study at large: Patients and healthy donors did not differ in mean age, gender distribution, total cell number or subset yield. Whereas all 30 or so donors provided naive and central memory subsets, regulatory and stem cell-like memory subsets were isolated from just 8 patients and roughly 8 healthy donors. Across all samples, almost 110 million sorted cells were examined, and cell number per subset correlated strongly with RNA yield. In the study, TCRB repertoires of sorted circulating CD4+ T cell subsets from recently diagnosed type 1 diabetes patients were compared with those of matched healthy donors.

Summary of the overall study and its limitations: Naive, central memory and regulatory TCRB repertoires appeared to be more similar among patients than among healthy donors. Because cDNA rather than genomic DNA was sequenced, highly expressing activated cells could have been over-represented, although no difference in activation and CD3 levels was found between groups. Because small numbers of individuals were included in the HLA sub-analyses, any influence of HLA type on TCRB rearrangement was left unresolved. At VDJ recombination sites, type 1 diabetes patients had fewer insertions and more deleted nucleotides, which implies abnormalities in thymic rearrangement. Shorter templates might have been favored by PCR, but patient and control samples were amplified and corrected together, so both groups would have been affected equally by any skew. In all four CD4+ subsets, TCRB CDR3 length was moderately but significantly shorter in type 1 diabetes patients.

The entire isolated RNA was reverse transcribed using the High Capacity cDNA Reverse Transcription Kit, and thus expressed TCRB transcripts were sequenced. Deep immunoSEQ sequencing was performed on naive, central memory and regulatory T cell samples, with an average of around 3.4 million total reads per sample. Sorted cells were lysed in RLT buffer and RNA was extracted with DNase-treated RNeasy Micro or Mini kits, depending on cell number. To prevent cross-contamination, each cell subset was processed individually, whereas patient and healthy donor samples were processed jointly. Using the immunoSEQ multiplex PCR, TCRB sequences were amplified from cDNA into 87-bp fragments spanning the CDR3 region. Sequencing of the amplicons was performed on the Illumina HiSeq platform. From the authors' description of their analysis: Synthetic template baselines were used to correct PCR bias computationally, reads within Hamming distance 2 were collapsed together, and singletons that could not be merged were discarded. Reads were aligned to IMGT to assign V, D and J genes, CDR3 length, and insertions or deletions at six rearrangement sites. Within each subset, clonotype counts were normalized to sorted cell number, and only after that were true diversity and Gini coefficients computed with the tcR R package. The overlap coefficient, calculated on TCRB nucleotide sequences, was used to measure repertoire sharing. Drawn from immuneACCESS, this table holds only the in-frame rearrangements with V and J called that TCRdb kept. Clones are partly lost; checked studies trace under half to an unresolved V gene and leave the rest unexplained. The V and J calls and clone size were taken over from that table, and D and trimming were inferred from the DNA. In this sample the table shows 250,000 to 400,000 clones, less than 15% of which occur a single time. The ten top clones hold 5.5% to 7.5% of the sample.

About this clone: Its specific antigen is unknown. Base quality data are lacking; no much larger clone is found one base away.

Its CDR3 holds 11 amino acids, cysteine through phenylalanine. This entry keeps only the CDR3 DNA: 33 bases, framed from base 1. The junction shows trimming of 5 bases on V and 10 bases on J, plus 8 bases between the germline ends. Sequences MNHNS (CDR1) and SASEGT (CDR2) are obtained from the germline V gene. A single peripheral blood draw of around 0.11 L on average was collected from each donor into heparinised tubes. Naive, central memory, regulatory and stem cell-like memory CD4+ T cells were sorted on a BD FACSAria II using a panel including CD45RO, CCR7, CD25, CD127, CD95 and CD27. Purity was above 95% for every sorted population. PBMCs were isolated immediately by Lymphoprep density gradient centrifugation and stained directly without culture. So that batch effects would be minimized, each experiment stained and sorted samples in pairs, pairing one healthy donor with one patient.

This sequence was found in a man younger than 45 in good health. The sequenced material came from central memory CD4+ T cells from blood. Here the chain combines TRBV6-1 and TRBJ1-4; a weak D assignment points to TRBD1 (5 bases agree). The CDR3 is CASSPGGKLFF. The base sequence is TGTGCCAGCAGTCCCGGGGGAAAACTGTTTTTT.